This TCR beta chain was sequenced for a study of T cell responses to AZD1222 COVID-19 vaccine. The study, taken as a whole, reports: The repertoires were collected only after the peak T cell response.

Germline CDR1 is WNHNN and CDR2 is SYGVQD (reference sequence). There are 16 residues in the CDR3. V lost 4 bases, J lost 9 bases, and 21 bases lay in between. Measured with immunoSEQ multiplex PCR; TCRdb has only the in-frame clones, and not every one. Among roughly 150,000 clones, almost 95% were seen once, and the ten largest hold 2.3%. This clone occurred once. Its target is not known. The material was peripheral blood, obtained on day 0 of AZD1222 vaccination. The sequence came from an adult in good health. V usage is TRBV10-1 and J usage is TRBJ2-2; no firm D call. CDR3 bases: TGCGCCAGCAGTGCCTCGGACGGCGCCCAACGGAGGGAGCTGTTTTTT. Its translation: CASSASDGAQRRELFF.